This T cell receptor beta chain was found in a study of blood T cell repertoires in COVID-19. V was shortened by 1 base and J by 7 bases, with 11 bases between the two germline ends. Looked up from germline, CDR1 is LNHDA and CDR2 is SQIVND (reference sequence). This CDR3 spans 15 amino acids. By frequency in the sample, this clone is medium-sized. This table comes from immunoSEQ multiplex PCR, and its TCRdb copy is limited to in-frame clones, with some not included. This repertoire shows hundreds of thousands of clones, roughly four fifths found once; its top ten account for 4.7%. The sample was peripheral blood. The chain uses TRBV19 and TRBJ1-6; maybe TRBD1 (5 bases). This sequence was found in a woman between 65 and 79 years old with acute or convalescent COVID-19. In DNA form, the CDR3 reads TGTGCCAGTAGTATAGGATCAGGGCGAAATTCACCCCTCCACTTT. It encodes CASSIGSGRNSPLHF.